The 9 T cell receptor beta chains below all came from one sample that was sequenced in a study of T-cell memory formation after mild COVID-19. TCRdb independently ran MiXCR on the 5' RACE reads; one entry per CDR3 protein. The sample has under 450,000 distinct CDR3 sequences, roughly 20% seen once. Sequenced: PBMCs or a T cell subset sorted from them (not recorded which). The receptors derive from a man between 18 and 29 years old who had mild COVID-19 (a few samples of this study predate the infection). Cell type and time point are not known.

V is TRBV11-2 and J is TRBJ2-7; the D gene is possibly TRBD1 (5 bases). This CDR3 has 15 amino acids. Trimming removed 1 base at V and 2 bases at J, with 12 bases between. Germline CDR1 SGHAT, CDR2 FQNNGV. This chain's CDR3 is CASSLGTIGTYEQYF. CDR3 in DNA: TGTGCCAGCAGCTTAGGGACAATTGGGACCTACGAGCAGTACTTC.

In its sample, this clonotype was seen a few times. This rearrangement joins TRBV12-3 or TRBV12-4 to TRBJ2-2; D is undetermined. This CDR3 is 14 amino acids long. Trimming left V 1 base short and J 1 base short, with 4 bases between. The CDR3 protein is CASSLVWNTGELFF. DNA for the CDR3: TGTGCCAGCAGTTTAGTGTGGAACACCGGGGAGCTGTTTTTT.

The chain combines TRBV10-1 with TRBJ2-7; D not certain. Trimming took off 5 bases at V and 2 bases at J, with 4 bases between the two ends. The V gene's germline CDR1 is WNHNN and CDR2 SYGVQD (reference sequence). CDR3 length equals 11 residues. The CDR3 nucleotides read TGCGCCAGCAGTCCAACCTACGAGCAGTACTTC. Its protein product is CASSPTYEQYF.

The CDR3 DNA follows: TGTGCCAGCAGTTGGGCAGGGGGCGACCGTTACGAGCAGTACTTC. Residues: CASSWAGGDRYEQYF. The rearrangement joins TRBV6-2 or TRBV6-3 to TRBJ2-7, with TRBD1 matching 8 bases. The ends lost 4 bases at V and 4 bases at J; junction bases unmatched: 9. There are 15 residues in the CDR3. CDR1 and CDR2 from the germline V gene are MNHEY and SVGEGT.

Only a few counts were recorded for this clonotype. The chain links TRBV7-7 to TRBJ2-2; tentatively, D is TRBD2 (6 bases). V dropped 3 bases and J dropped 6 bases, with 14 bases sitting between them. Per germline, CDR1 SSHAT and CDR2 FNYEAQ (reference sequence). This CDR3 comprises 15 residues. The CDR3 region has the DNA TGTGCCAGCAGCTTTCTGGGAGGCACCCCCGGGGAGCTGTTTTTT. Encoded protein: CASSFLGGTPGELFF.

The gene calls are TRBV28 and TRBJ2-7, with D possibly matching TRBD1 (6 bases). From germline, CDR1 is MDHEN and CDR2 SYDVKM. The CDR3 runs 13 residues. V dropped 7 bases and J dropped 6 bases, with 16 bases sitting between them. CDR3 amino acids: CASTTKTGAEQYV. CDR3 DNA: TGTGCCAGCACTACAAAGACAGGTGCCGAGCAGTACGTC.

Remarks on this clonotype: Sequence at one end of the junction differs from germline and may be a read error. This rearrangement joins TRBV25-1 to TRBJ2-3, with D perhaps matching TRBD1 (5 bases). Germline V lookup: CDR1 MGHDK, CDR2 SYGVNS. The CDR3 is made up of 12 amino acids. DNA of the CDR3: TGTGACAGCAGTGAAGGTTGGGGCTTGCAGTATTTT. It yields the protein CDSSEGWGLQYF.

This clonotype was recorded at least ten times. The chain recombines TRBV12-3 or TRBV12-4 with TRBJ2-3, with D tentatively TRBD2 (6 bases). The CDR3 is made up of 14 amino acids. V was clipped by 4 bases and J by 3 bases, with 11 bases between them. The CDR3 DNA follows: TGTGCCAGCAGTTCCGGGGGTGGGACAGATACGCAGTATTTT. Amino acids: CASSSGGGTDTQYF.

The chain joins TRBV7-3 to TRBJ2-1, with D possibly matching TRBD2 (6 bases). This CDR3 has 17 amino acids. V was trimmed by 0 bases and J by 0 bases, leaving 12 bases between them. Per germline, CDR1 SGHTA and CDR2 FQGTGA. For the CDR3, the DNA is TGTGCCAGCAGCTTAACAGCACTAGCCAGCTCCTACAATGAGCAGTTCTTC. Amino acid sequence: CASSLTALASSYNEQFF.